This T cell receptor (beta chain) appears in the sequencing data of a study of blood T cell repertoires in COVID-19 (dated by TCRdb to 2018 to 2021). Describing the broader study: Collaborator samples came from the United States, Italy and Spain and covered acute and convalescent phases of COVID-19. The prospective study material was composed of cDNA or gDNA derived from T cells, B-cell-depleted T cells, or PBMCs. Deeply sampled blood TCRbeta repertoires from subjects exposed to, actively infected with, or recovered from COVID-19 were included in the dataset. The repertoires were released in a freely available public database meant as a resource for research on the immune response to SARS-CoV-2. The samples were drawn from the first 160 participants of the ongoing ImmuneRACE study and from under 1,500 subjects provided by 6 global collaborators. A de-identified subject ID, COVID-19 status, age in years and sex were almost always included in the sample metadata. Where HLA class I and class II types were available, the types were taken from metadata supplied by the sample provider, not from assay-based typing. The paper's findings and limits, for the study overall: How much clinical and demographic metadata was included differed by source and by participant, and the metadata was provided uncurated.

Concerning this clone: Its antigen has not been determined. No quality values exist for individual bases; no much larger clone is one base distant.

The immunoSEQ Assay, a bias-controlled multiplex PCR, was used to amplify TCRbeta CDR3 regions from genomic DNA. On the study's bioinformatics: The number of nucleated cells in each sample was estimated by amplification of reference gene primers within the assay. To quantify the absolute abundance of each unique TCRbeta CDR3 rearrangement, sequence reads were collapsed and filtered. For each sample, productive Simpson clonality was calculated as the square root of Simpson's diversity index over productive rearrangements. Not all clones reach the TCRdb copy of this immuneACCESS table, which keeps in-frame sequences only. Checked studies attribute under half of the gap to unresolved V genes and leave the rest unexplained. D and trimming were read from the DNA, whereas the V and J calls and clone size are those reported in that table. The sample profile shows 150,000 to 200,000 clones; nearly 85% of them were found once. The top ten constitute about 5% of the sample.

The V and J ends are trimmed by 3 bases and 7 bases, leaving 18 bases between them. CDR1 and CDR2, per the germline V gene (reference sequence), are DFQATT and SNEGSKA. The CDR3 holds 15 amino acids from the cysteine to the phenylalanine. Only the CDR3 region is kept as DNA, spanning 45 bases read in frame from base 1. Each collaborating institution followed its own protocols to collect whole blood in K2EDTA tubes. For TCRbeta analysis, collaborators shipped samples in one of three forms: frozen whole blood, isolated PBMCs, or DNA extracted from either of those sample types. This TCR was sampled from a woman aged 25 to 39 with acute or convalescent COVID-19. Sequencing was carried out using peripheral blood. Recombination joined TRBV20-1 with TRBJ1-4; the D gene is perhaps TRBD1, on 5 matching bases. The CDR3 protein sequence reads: CSASPSYPGGEKLFF. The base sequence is TGCAGTGCTAGTCCTTCATACCCCGGGGGTGAAAAACTGTTTTTT.